A selection of T cell receptor beta chains follows, all from one sample in a study of blood T cell repertoires in COVID-19. Clones were sequenced by immunoSEQ multiplex PCR, and TCRdb holds only the in-frame ones, with some missing. The sample holds about 70,000 clones, approximately 86% seen once. Input material: peripheral blood. These TCRs come from a human donor in a cohort sampled during active COVID-19. Both conserved end residues are part of each CDR3. The D gene is left open where the match is weak. Size values are once, few and many counts, or a class for expanded clones, and some rows have none.

few	.	TRBV9	TRBJ1-3	CASSVEGGGRPGNTIYF	TGTGCCAGCAGCGTAGAAGGGGGGGGACGCCCCGGGAACACCATATATTTT
.	TRBD1	TRBV2	TRBJ1-4	CASSDSLAGTGVQKLFF	TGTGCCAGCAGTGATTCCCTTGCCGGGACAGGGGTTCAGAAACTGTTTTTT
.	.	TRBV27	TRBJ1-2	CASSFSPLGGLFKGYTF	TGTGCCAGCAGTTTTTCCCCCCTGGGAGGGTTGTTTAAAGGCTACACCTTC
once	.	TRBV6-2/TRBV6-3	TRBJ2-3	CASSPPGTSFGDTQYF	TGTGCCAGCAGTCCCCCTGGGACATCCTTTGGGGATACGCAGTATTTT
.	TRBD1	TRBV10-3	TRBJ2-1	CAISEDRDYNEQFF	TGTGCCATCAGTGAGGACAGGGACTACAATGAGCAGTTCTTC
once	TRBD2	TRBV5-6	TRBJ2-1	CASSVSGGGSYNEQFF	TGTGCCAGCAGCGTTAGCGGGGGGGGCTCCTACAATGAGCAGTTCTTC
.	TRBD1	TRBV6-2/TRBV6-3	TRBJ1-2	CASSSGQGQVRGYTF	TGTGCCAGCAGTTCGGGACAGGGCCAAGTCCGGGGCTACACCTTC
few	.	TRBV13	TRBJ2-2	CASSLTTGELFF	TGTGCCAGCAGCTTAACAACCGGGGAGCTGTTTTTT
.	.	TRBV25-1	TRBJ1-5	CASSELNSNQPQHF	TGTGCCAGCAGTGAACTAAATAGCAATCAGCCCCAGCATTTT
.	.	TRBV11-2	TRBJ1-4	CASSLGVGRVTEKLFF	TGTGCCAGCAGCTTAGGTGTGGGGAGAGTTACCGAAAAACTGTTTTTT
.	.	TRBV27	TRBJ1-3	CASSPSPGLSGNTIYF	TGTGCCAGCAGTCCTAGCCCGGGACTCTCTGGAAACACCATATATTTT
.	TRBD1	TRBV29-1	TRBJ2-1	CSVEGRGRKEQFF	TGCAGCGTTGAAGGCAGGGGGCGAAAGGAGCAGTTCTTC
.	.	TRBV2	TRBJ2-6	CASSDPRGKRGANVLTF	TGTGCCAGCAGTGATCCCCGCGGGAAGCGCGGGGCCAACGTCCTGACTTTC
.	TRBD2	TRBV6-1	TRBJ2-7	CASSEGPAGYSYEQYF	TGTGCCAGCAGTGAAGGCCCAGCGGGGTACTCCTACGAGCAGTACTTC
.	.	TRBV4-1	TRBJ1-1	CASSQWGGRIDEAFF	TGCGCCAGCAGCCAATGGGGGGGAAGAATAGATGAAGCTTTCTTT
.	.	TRBV5-6	TRBJ1-6	CASSFQQYNSPLHF	TGTGCCAGCAGCTTCCAACAGTATAATTCACCCCTCCACTTT
.	.	TRBV5-1	TRBJ1-4	CASSFGVGGDLGEKLFF	TGCGCCAGCAGCTTTGGCGTCGGAGGGGACCTTGGTGAAAAACTGTTTTTT
few	TRBD1	TRBV3-1/TRBV3-2	TRBJ1-1	CASSQGEDRQAFF	TGTGCCAGCAGCCAAGGGGAGGACAGGCAAGCTTTCTTT
.	TRBD2	TRBV3-1/TRBV3-2	TRBJ2-1	CASSPATSGGRINNEQFF	TGTGCCAGCAGCCCCGCGACTAGCGGGGGGAGGATAAACAATGAGCAGTTCTTC
few	.	TRBV5-4	TRBJ2-3	CASSGEFKGVQYF	TGTGCCAGCAGCGGGGAGTTTAAGGGGGTGCAGTATTTT
.	.	TRBV25-1	TRBJ1-2	CASSEVVYGYTF	TGTGCCAGCAGTGAAGTCGTCTATGGCTACACCTTC
.	TRBD1	TRBV15	TRBJ2-5	CATSREDRGLETQYF	TGTGCCACCAGCAGAGAGGACAGGGGGTTGGAGACCCAGTACTTC
.	.	TRBV10-1	TRBJ1-2	CASSESFFARGYTF	TGCGCCAGCAGTGAGTCGTTCTTTGCGCGGGGCTACACCTTC
.	.	TRBV7-2	TRBJ1-3	CASSLERVAGNTIYF	TGTGCCAGCAGCTTAGAGAGGGTTGCGGGAAACACCATATATTTT
.	TRBD1	TRBV27	TRBJ1-1	CASSLETGLSAFF	TGTGCCAGCAGTTTAGAGACAGGGTTATCGGCTTTCTTT
.	.	TRBV29-1	TRBJ1-5	CSVRGSGKGNQPQHF	TGCAGCGTTAGGGGGTCCGGGAAAGGCAATCAGCCCCAGCATTTT
.	TRBD1	TRBV6-2/TRBV6-3	TRBJ2-5	CASSRGLGETQYF	TGTGCCAGCAGCAGGGGGCTGGGGGAGACCCAGTACTTC
few	.	TRBV30	TRBJ1-1	CAWSVEGAFTEAFF	TGTGCCTGGAGTGTGGAAGGGGCGTTCACCGAAGCTTTCTTT
.	.	TRBV6-5	TRBJ1-3	CASSYRGVSGNTIYF	TGTGCCAGCAGTTATCGCGGTGTCTCTGGAAACACCATATATTTT
.	TRBD1	TRBV5-6	TRBJ2-3	CASSFLSGTGGRYTDTQYF	TGTGCCAGCAGCTTCTTATCCGGGACAGGGGGCAGGTACACAGATACGCAGTATTTT
.	.	TRBV7-3	TRBJ1-6	CASSPGPIRLNSPLHF	TGTGCCAGCAGCCCAGGCCCAATTCGTCTAAATTCACCCCTCCACTTT